This T cell receptor (beta chain) was captured by sequencing in a study of T cell responses to AZD1222 COVID-19 vaccine. Comment on this clone: Its antigen is unknown.

The V gene end was trimmed by 4 bases and the J gene end by 2 bases; junction bases not matched to a gene: 5. This CDR3 has 15 amino acids. Germline V lookup: CDR1 MNHEY, CDR2 SVGAGI. TCRdb's copy holds only in-frame clones and misses some; the assay was immunoSEQ multiplex PCR. The sample carries roughly 120,000 clones, about 86% recorded once. Regarding the study as a whole: Only a handful of individuals given AZD1222 were seropositive at baseline. Most donors were white British and more were female, and clonal diversity was possibly underestimated.

The sequence was obtained from an adult in good health. This chain connects TRBV6-5 to TRBJ2-1, with TRBD2 identical over 7 bases. Sample: peripheral blood, taken on day 0 of AZD1222 vaccination. The CDR3 region is CASSSTSEPYNEQFF. In DNA, the CDR3 is TGTGCCAGCAGTTCTACTAGCGAGCCCTACAATGAGCAGTTCTTC.